The clone carrying this T cell receptor (beta chain) showed up just a few times. Its antigen is currently unknown. This specimen comes from a study of T cell repertoires in cytomegalovirus infection. General study findings and limits: Using cumulative public TCR beta family frequency, the authors identified those who carried CMV together with the relevant HLA.

From the reads, TCRdb called clonotypes with MiXCR, one entry per CDR3 protein. Of around 540,000 distinct CDR3 sequences listed, 25% to 35% are singletons. Germline values: CDR1 SGHRS, CDR2 YFSETQ. The ends were cut back, 2 bases at V and 7 bases at J, with 10 bases in the middle. This CDR3 comprises 13 residues. This TCR was recovered from a human donor in good health (CMV status not recorded). Some clones in this sample may be carry-over from other donors' samples. The sequences come from cultured PBMCs, collected from culture after CMV antigen stimulation. The rearrangement joins TRBV5-1 to TRBJ1-5; D gene uncertain. The chain's CDR3 is CASSFIPGQPQHF. The CDR3 DNA follows: TGCGCCAGCAGCTTTATACCGGGCCAGCCCCAGCATTTT. Drawing the rest from reference TRBV5-1 and TRBJ1-5, the complete variable domain is KAGVTQTPRYLIKTRGQQVTLSCSPISGHRSVSWYQQTPGQGLQFLFEYFSETQRNKGNFPGRFSGRQFSNSRSEMNVSTLELGDSALYLCASSFIPGQPQHFGDGTRLSIL.